This TCR beta chain stems from a study of regulatory and conventional T cells in RAG deficiency. Produced via immunoSEQ multiplex PCR; TCRdb's table is partial and in-frame only. The profile covers 29,000 or so clones, with nearly 95% appearing a single time and about 0.17% taken by the ten largest. Germline V gives CDR1 KGHSH, CDR2 LQKENI. The ends lost 2 bases at V and 4 bases at J; junction bases unmatched: 5. The length of the CDR3 is 14 residues. Genomic DNA came from blood conventional CD4+ T cells gated CD25-low CD127-high. A further study also used this sample, focusing on regulatory T cells. As that report states: The PCR used 52 TRBV and 13 TRBJ primers.

V and J are TRBV18 and TRBJ2-7; 7 positions agree with TRBD1. Sequenced input: CD25- CD4+ T cells sorted from blood. This clonotype originated in a human donor in good health. CDR3 in DNA: TGTGCCAGCTCACCATCGACAGGGTGGTACGAGCAGTACTTC. Protein sequence: CASSPSTGWYEQYF.